The 28 T cell receptor beta chains listed next were all sequenced from one sample in a study of CD8+ T cells in alopecia areata. After isolation, RNA underwent reverse transcription to generate cDNA as the sequencing template. Here immunoSEQ multiplex PCR was the method, and the copy in TCRdb shows in-frame clones only, minus some. This sample has roughly 150,000 clones, with 55% found just once. Source material: CD4+ T cells sorted from blood. The source is a human donor in good health.

This chain links TRBV30 with TRBJ2-2; D uncertain. The V gene's germline CDR1 is GTSNPN and CDR2 SVGIG (reference sequence). The ends were cut back, 2 bases at V and 6 bases at J, with 13 bases in the middle. The CDR3 consists of 14 residues. The CDR3 reads CAWSKQWTAGELFF. CDR3 bases: TGTGCCTGGAGTAAACAGTGGACCGCCGGGGAGCTGTTTTTT. Using reference TRBV30 and TRBJ2-2 for the parts outside the CDR3, the full variable domain is SQTIHQWPATLVQPVGSPLSLECTVEGTSNPNLYWYRQAAGRGLQLLFYSVGIGQISSEVPQNLSASRPQDRQFILSSKKLLLSDSGFYLCAWSKQWTAGELFFGEGSRLTVL.

The chain employs TRBV7-9 and TRBJ2-3, with D perhaps TRBD2 (5 bases). Trimming stripped 11 bases from V and 0 bases from J, with 12 bases between. Germline-derived CDR1 and CDR2 are SEHNR and FQNEAQ (reference sequence). This CDR3 comprises 13 residues. Written as DNA, the CDR3 is TGTGCCGCGGGTGCAGCTAGCACAGATACGCAGTATTTT. Amino acids: CAAGAASTDTQYF.

The gene calls are TRBV19 and TRBJ1-1; perhaps TRBD1 as D (6 bases). Trimming shortened V by 3 bases and J by 12 bases, and 11 bases separated the two germline ends. Per germline, CDR1 LNHDA and CDR2 SQIVND (reference sequence). This CDR3 has 11 residues. Written as DNA, the CDR3 is TGTGCCAGTAGTATGAGGACAGAAACTTTCTTT. Translated: CASSMRTETFF.

The genes are TRBV29-1 and TRBJ2-3, with TRBD2 matching over 9 bases. This CDR3 comprises 13 residues. Per the germline V gene, CDR1 is SQVTM and CDR2 is ANQGSEA. The J segment lost 3 bases and the V segment lost 4 bases, leaving 2 bases of the junction unmatched. CDR3 nucleotide sequence: TGCAGCGTTGCAGCGGGGGGAACAGATACGCAGTATTTT. Its protein product is CSVAAGGTDTQYF.

This chain uses TRBV29-1 with TRBJ2-2, with 8 bases fitting TRBD2. The V gene end was trimmed by 4 bases and the J gene end by 7 bases; junction bases not matched to a gene: 8. Germline CDR1 is SQVTM and CDR2 is ANQGSEA. The CDR3 has 14 residues. The chain's CDR3 is CSVGTSGFGGELFF. CDR3 nucleotides: TGCAGCGTTGGAACTAGCGGATTCGGCGGGGAGCTGTTTTTT.

This clone was seen repeatedly, ten times or more. The gene calls are TRBV19 and TRBJ2-1, with D possibly called TRBD1 or TRBD2 (5 bases each). Germline CDR1 and CDR2: LNHDA and SQIVND (reference sequence). The CDR3 is 14 residues long. Trimming stripped 3 bases from V and 6 bases from J, with 12 bases between. This CDR3 reads CASSITGPTNEQFF. CDR3 bases: TGTGCCAGTAGTATTACGGGACCGACCAATGAGCAGTTCTTC.

The chain is built from TRBV27 and TRBJ1-4; D is perhaps TRBD1 (6 bases). Germline V gives CDR1 MNHEY, CDR2 SMNVEV (reference sequence). V gave up 3 bases and J gave up 4 bases, with 12 bases separating them. This CDR3 region has 15 residues. The CDR3 spells CASSFHRALNEKLFF. The CDR3 bases are TGTGCCAGCAGTTTTCACAGGGCCCTTAATGAAAAACTGTTTTTT.

The rearrangement joins TRBV9 to TRBJ2-2; no clear D gene. CDR1 is SGDLS, CDR2 YYNGEE, per germline. The CDR3 is 15 residues long. Trimming left V 4 bases short and J 7 bases short, with 17 bases between. This CDR3 is CASSRGLLSVGELFF. Written as DNA, the CDR3 is TGTGCCAGCAGCAGAGGTCTGCTCTCTGTCGGGGAGCTGTTTTTT.

This clone was counted a few times. The chain links TRBV11-2 to TRBJ2-3; no reliable D call. The CDR3 contains 12 residues. Germline CDR1 reads SGHAT; CDR2 reads FQNNGV. Trimming removed 3 bases at V and 3 bases at J, with 4 bases between. The DNA for the CDR3 is TGTGCCAGCAGCTTGGGGACAGATACGCAGTATTTT. Protein sequence: CASSLGTDTQYF.

The chain employs TRBV10-3 and TRBJ2-3, with a tentative D call TRBD2 (6 bases). The length of the CDR3 is 15 residues. Per germline, CDR1 ENHRY and CDR2 SYGVKD. The germline V and J ends were trimmed by 3 bases and 1 base, with 11 bases remaining between them. CDR3: CAISDLVAGTDTQYF. Here the CDR3 DNA reads TGTGCCATCAGTGATTTGGTAGCGGGCACAGATACGCAGTATTTT.

V usage is TRBV7-6 and J usage is TRBJ2-7, with D possibly being TRBD2 (5 bases). Looked up from germline, CDR1 is SGHVS and CDR2 is FNYEAQ. V was clipped by 1 base and J by 6 bases, with 10 bases between them. The CDR3 consists of 13 residues. The CDR3 here is CASSLEAGAEQYF. The CDR3 bases are TGTGCCAGCAGCTTAGAGGCGGGTGCCGAGCAGTACTTC.

DNA of the CDR3: TGTGCCTGGAGTCCGGGCTCCTACGAGCAGTACTTC. It is translated as CAWSPGSYEQYF. This chain connects TRBV30 to TRBJ2-7; D is unresolved. The CDR3 is 12 amino acids. Trimming left V 2 bases short and J 0 bases short, with 5 bases between. Germline CDR1 and CDR2: GTSNPN and SVGIG (reference sequence).

This clone has more than one count but fewer than ten. The chain employs TRBV29-1 and TRBJ2-7; D perhaps matches TRBD1 (7 bases). The ends were cut back, 6 bases at V and 7 bases at J, with 19 bases in the middle. The V gene's germline CDR1 is SQVTM and CDR2 ANQGSEA. The CDR3 has 13 amino acids. DNA for the CDR3: TGCAGCGTCCAGACAGGGCGGGGATGGGAGCAGTACTTC. This translates into CSVQTGRGWEQYF.

This clone is a singleton in its sample. The J gene is TRBJ2-2, the V gene TRBV29-1; D perhaps matches TRBD1 (6 bases). Trimming left V 5 bases short and J 3 bases short, with 10 bases between. This CDR3 spans 13 amino acids. Per the germline V gene, CDR1 is SQVTM and CDR2 is ANQGSEA. The CDR3 here is CSVYRDDTGELFF. The CDR3 DNA sequence: TGCAGCGTTTACAGGGATGACACCGGGGAGCTGTTTTTT.

This chain's CDR3 is CSADMGDQETQYF. Written as DNA, the CDR3 is TGCAGCGCCGACATGGGGGACCAAGAGACCCAGTACTTC. The chain couples TRBV29-1 to TRBJ2-5, with D perhaps being TRBD1 or TRBD2 (5 bases each). The CDR3 runs 13 residues. V lost 7 bases, J lost 0 bases, and 12 bases lay in between. CDR1 is SQVTM, CDR2 ANQGSEA, per germline.

The J gene is TRBJ2-5, the V gene TRBV19, with 7 bases identical to TRBD1. The junction had 6 bases not matched to a gene; V was cut back by 5 bases and J by 3 bases. This CDR3 is built from 14 residues. From germline, CDR1 is LNHDA and CDR2 SQIVND (reference sequence). The CDR3 DNA follows: TGTGCCAGTAGTGTGACAGGGCGGGAAGAGACCCAGTACTTC. Its translation is CASSVTGREETQYF.

The chain recombines TRBV19 with TRBJ1-5; perhaps TRBD1 as D (5 bases). Per germline, CDR1 LNHDA and CDR2 SQIVND (reference sequence). The CDR3 length is 14 residues. V was cut by 3 bases and J by 0 bases, with 6 bases left in between. CDR3 in amino acids: CASSIDSSNQPQHF. CDR3 DNA sequence: TGTGCCAGTAGTATCGACAGTAGCAATCAGCCCCAGCATTTT.

The V and J genes are TRBV29-1 and TRBJ2-7; no reliable D call. Germline CDR1 SQVTM, CDR2 ANQGSEA. V shed 1 base and J shed 2 bases, with 12 bases lying between them. This CDR3 contains 14 residues. The CDR3 region is CSVEANTAPYEQYF. The CDR3 DNA reads as TGCAGCGTTGAAGCAAATACCGCTCCCTACGAGCAGTACTTC.

The chain carries TRBV10-3 and TRBJ2-7; TRBD1 matches at 9 bases. Germline V gives CDR1 ENHRY, CDR2 SYGVKD. The CDR3 extends over 14 amino acids. V lost 4 bases and J lost 3; bases outside the gene matches: 4. The CDR3 is CAISAGTGIYEQYF. The CDR3 DNA reads as TGTGCCATCAGTGCCGGGACAGGGATCTACGAGCAGTACTTC.

This clone occurred once. In DNA, the CDR3 is TGCGCCAGCAGCCAAGCCCCCTCACAGGCGTTGTTTTGGGAAAAACTGTTTTTT. Amino acid sequence: CASSQAPSQALFWEKLFF. The gene calls are TRBV4-1 and TRBJ1-4; D possibly corresponds to TRBD1 (5 bases). The CDR3 is 18 residues long. Germline CDR1 and CDR2: MGHRA and YSYEKL. Trimming removed 1 base from V and 8 bases from J, with 23 bases in between.

V is TRBV29-1 and J is TRBJ2-7; tentatively, D is TRBD1 (6 bases). The V gene lost 5 bases and the J gene lost 5 bases, with 10 bases spanning the gap. CDR1 is SQVTM and CDR2 is ANQGSEA in the germline V gene. This CDR3 contains 11 residues. CDR3 DNA sequence: TGCAGCGTTCAACAGGGCGACGAGCAGTACTTC. Translation: CSVQQGDEQYF.

The rearrangement joins TRBV5-1 to TRBJ2-7; the match to TRBD2 covers 10 bases. With 5 bases clipped from V and 5 bases from J, the junction kept 7 bases outside the gene matches. The CDR3 is 14 amino acids. Germline values: CDR1 SGHRS, CDR2 YFSETQ. CDR3 sequence (DNA): TGCGCCAGCAGATTGCTAGCGGGAGCCAACGAGCAGTACTTC. Amino acids: CASRLLAGANEQYF.

This chain connects TRBV29-1 to TRBJ2-7, with a tentative D call TRBD1 (5 bases). The CDR3 has 15 residues. Between the trimmed V and J ends, which lost 0 bases and 3 bases, there was a span of 15 bases. The germline gives CDR1 SQVTM, CDR2 ANQGSEA. The CDR3 loop is CSVEDQEQAYYEQYF. The CDR3 DNA reads as TGCAGCGTTGAAGATCAGGAACAGGCCTACTACGAGCAGTACTTC.

The genes are TRBV6-6 and TRBJ1-1; 7 bases match TRBD1. This CDR3 comprises 13 residues. Germline assignment: CDR1 MNHNY and CDR2 SVGAGI (reference sequence). V lost 4 bases and J lost 7; bases outside the gene matches: 6. CDR3 sequence: CASSSQRDSEAFF. DNA of the CDR3: TGTGCCAGCAGTTCCCAACGGGACAGTGAAGCTTTCTTT.

The rearrangement links TRBV2 to TRBJ1-5; D is possibly TRBD1 (6 bases). Trimming shortened V by 6 bases and J by 7 bases, and 16 bases separated the two germline ends. The CDR3 is made up of 14 amino acids. Looked up from germline, CDR1 is SNHLY and CDR2 is FYNNEI. CDR3 coding DNA: TGTGCCAGCAGGGGGGGCAAGGAGGGGCAGCCCCAGCATTTT. Translated, it gives CASRGGKEGQPQHF.

The J gene is TRBJ2-1, the V gene TRBV9; TRBD2 aligns across 10 bases. The germline V gene has CDR1 SGDLS and CDR2 YYNGEE. This CDR3 has 16 amino acids. The J segment lost 6 bases and the V segment lost 0 bases, leaving 6 bases of the junction unmatched. CDR3 DNA sequence: TGTGCCAGCAGCGTAGGAGGTAGCGGGAGGATCAATGAGCAGTTCTTC. It translates to CASSVGGSGRINEQFF.

There are a few counts of this clone. The chain joins TRBV5-1 to TRBJ2-1; 8 bases are a match to TRBD1. The CDR3 consists of 15 residues. The trim removed 3 bases at V and 11 bases at J, leaving 13 bases unmatched. Looked up from germline, CDR1 is SGHRS and CDR2 is YFSETQ. CDR3 protein: CASSSLGRGQGKQFF. The CDR3 DNA is TGCGCCAGCAGCTCACTCGGCAGGGGGCAAGGGAAGCAGTTCTTC.

The V gene is TRBV28, the J gene TRBJ2-2, with unresolved D. Germline CDR1 and CDR2: MDHEN and SYDVKM. V gave up 6 bases and J gave up 4 bases, with 6 bases separating them. The CDR3 totals 12 residues. CDR3 in DNA: TGTGCCAGCAGACGCCCCACCGGGGAGCTGTTTTTT. Amino acids: CASRRPTGELFF.